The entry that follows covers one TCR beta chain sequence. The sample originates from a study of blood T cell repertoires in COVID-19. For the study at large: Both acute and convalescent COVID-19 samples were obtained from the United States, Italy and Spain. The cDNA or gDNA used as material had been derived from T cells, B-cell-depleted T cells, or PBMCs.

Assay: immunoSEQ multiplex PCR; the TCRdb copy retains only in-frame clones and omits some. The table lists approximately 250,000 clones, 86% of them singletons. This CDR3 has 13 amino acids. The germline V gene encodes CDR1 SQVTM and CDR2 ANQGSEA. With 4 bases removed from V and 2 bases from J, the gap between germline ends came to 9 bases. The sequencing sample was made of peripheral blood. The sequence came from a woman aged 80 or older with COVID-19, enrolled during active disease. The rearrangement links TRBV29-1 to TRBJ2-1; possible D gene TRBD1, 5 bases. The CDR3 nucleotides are TGCAGCGTTGCAGGGAACGCCTACAATGAGCAGTTCTTC. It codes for CSVAGNAYNEQFF.